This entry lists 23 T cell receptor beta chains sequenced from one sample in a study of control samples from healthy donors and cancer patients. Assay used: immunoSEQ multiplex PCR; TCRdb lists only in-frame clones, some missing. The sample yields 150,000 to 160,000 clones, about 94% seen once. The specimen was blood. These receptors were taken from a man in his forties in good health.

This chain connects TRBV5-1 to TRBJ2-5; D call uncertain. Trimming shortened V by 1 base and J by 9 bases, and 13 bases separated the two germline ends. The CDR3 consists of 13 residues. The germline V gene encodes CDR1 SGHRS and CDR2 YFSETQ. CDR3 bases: TGCGCCAGCAGCTTGTCACAGTCGGTGGCCCAGTACTTC. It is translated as CASSLSQSVAQYF. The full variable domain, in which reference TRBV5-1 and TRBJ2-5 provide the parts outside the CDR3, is KAGVTQTPRYLIKTRGQQVTLSCSPISGHRSVSWYQQTPGQGLQFLFEYFSETQRNKGNFPGRFSGRQFSNSRSEMNVSTLELGDSALYLCASSLSQSVAQYFGPGTRLLVL.

The CDR3 bases are TGTGCCAGCAGTTTGGGGCCTTTCCGACAGGGAGGCACCGGGGAGCTGTTTTTT. Translation: CASSLGPFRQGGTGELFF. The chain recombines TRBV27 with TRBJ2-2; maybe TRBD1 (7 bases). The CDR3 covers 18 residues. CDR1 MNHEY and CDR2 SMNVEV come from the germline V gene (reference sequence). V dropped 3 bases and J dropped 4 bases, with 21 bases sitting between them.

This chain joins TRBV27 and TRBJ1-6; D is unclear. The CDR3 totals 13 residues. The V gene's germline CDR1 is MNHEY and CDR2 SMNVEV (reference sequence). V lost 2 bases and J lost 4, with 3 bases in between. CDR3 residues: CASSLMYNSPLHF. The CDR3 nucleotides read TGTGCCAGCAGTTTAATGTATAATTCACCCCTCCACTTT.

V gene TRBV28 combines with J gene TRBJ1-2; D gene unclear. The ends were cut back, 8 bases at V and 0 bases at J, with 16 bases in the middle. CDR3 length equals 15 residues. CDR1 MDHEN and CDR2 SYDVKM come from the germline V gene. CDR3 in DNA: TGTGCCAGCGGGTCCGTGGGAGGCGCTAACTATGGCTACACCTTC. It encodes CASGSVGGANYGYTF.

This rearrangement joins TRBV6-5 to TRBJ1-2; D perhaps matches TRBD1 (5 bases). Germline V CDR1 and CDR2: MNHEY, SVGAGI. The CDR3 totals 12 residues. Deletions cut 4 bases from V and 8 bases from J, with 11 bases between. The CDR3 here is CASSFGQGGYTF. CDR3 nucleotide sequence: TGTGCCAGCAGTTTTGGGCAGGGCGGCTACACCTTC.

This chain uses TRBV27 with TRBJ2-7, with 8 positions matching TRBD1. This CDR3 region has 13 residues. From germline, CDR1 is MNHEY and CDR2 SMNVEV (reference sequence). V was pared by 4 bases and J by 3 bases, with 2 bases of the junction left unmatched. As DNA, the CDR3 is TGTGCCAGCAGTTCGGGACAGGTCTACGAGCAGTACTTC. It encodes CASSSGQVYEQYF.

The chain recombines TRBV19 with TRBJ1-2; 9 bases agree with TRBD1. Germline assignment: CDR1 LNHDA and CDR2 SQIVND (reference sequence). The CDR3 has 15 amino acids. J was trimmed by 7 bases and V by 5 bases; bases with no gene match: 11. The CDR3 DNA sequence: TGTGCCAGTAGTCTGGACAGGGGAGTAATGAGTGGCTACACCTTC. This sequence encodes CASSLDRGVMSGYTF.

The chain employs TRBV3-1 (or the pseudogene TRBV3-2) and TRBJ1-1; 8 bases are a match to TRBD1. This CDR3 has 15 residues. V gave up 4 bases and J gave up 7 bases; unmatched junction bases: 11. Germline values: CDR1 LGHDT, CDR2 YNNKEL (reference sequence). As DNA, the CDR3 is TGTGCCAGCAGCCGCTGGGACAGGCGTACAGGTGAAGCTTTCTTT. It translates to CASSRWDRRTGEAFF.

The CDR3 sequence: CAGVDGETYEQYF. The CDR3 coding sequence is TGTGCCGGTGTGGACGGGGAGACCTACGAGCAGTACTTC. The chain is built from TRBV30 and TRBJ2-7, with D possibly being TRBD2 (5 bases). Germline V CDR1 and CDR2: GTSNPN, SVGIG (reference sequence). The V gene lost 8 bases and the J gene lost 2 bases, with 16 bases spanning the gap. The CDR3 is 13 residues long.

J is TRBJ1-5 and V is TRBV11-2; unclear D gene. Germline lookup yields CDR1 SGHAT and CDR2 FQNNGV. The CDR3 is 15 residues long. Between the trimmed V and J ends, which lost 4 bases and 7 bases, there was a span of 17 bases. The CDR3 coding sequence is TGTGCCAGCAGCTCGGACGGCCTCGGTAGGCAGCCCCAGCATTTT. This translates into CASSSDGLGRQPQHF. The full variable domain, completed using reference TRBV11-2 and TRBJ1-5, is EAGVAQSPRYKIIEKRQSVAFWCNPISGHATLYWYQQILGQGPKLLIQFQNNGVVDDSQLPKDRFSAERLKGVDSTLKIQPAKLEDSAVYLCASSSDGLGRQPQHFGDGTRLSIL.

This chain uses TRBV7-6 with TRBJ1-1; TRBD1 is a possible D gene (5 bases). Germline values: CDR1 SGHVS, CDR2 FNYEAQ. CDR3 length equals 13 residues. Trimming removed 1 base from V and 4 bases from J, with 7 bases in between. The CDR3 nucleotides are TGTGCCAGCAGCTTAGGGGGACGCACTGAAGCTTTCTTT. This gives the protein CASSLGGRTEAFF. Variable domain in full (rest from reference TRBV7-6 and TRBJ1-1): GAGVSQSPRYKVTKRGQDVALRCDPISGHVSLYWYRQALGQGPEFLTYFNYEAQQDKSGLPNDRFSAERPEGSISTLTIQRTEQRDSAMYRCASSLGGRTEAFFGQGTRLTVV.

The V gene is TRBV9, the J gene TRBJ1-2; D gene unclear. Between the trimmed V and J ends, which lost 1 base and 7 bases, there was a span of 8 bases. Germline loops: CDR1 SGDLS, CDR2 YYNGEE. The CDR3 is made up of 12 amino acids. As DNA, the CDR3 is TGTGCCAGCAGCGTACCCAGGAGTGGCTACACCTTC. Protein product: CASSVPRSGYTF.

CDR3 sequence: CASSQGTDTQYF. In nucleotides, the CDR3 is TGTGCCAGCTCACAGGGTACAGATACGCAGTATTTT. The rearrangement links TRBV18 to TRBJ2-3, with no clear D. Trimming removed 4 bases at V and 3 bases at J, with 5 bases between. Germline-derived CDR1 and CDR2 are KGHSH and LQKENI. The CDR3 is 12 amino acids.

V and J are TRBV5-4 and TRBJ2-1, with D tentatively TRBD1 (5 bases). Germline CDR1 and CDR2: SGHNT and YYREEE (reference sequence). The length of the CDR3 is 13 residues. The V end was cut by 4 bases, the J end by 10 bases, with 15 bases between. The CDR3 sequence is CASSQKQEREQFF. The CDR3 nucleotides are TGTGCCAGCAGCCAAAAACAGGAACGGGAGCAGTTCTTC.

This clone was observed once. The CDR3 nucleotides read TGTGCCAGTAGTTTCTCTCGACAGGGGGGCTATGGCTACACCTTC. It encodes CASSFSRQGGYGYTF. The chain is built from TRBV19 and TRBJ1-2, with TRBD1 matching over 9 bases. J gave up 4 bases and V 5 bases, and 8 bases lay outside the gene matches. Germline V gene lookup returns CDR1 LNHDA and CDR2 SQIVND (reference sequence). The CDR3 contains 15 residues.

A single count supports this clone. The CDR3 nucleotides are TGTGCCAGCTCACCACAGGGACTACAAGAGACCCAGTACTTC. Residues: CASSPQGLQETQYF. This chain uses TRBV18 with TRBJ2-5; 7 bases are shared with TRBD2. The CDR3 has 14 residues. V dropped 1 base and J dropped 2; count of bases not matched to a gene: 1. Germline V gene lookup returns CDR1 KGHSH and CDR2 LQKENI.

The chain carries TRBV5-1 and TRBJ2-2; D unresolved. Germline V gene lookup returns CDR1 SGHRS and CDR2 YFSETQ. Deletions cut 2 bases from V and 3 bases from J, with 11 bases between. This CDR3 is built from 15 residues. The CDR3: CASSLGGPYTGELFF. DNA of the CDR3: TGCGCCAGCAGCTTAGGTGGGCCATACACCGGGGAGCTGTTTTTT. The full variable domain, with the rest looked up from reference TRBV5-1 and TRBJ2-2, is KAGVTQTPRYLIKTRGQQVTLSCSPISGHRSVSWYQQTPGQGLQFLFEYFSETQRNKGNFPGRFSGRQFSNSRSEMNVSTLELGDSALYLCASSLGGPYTGELFFGEGSRLTVL.

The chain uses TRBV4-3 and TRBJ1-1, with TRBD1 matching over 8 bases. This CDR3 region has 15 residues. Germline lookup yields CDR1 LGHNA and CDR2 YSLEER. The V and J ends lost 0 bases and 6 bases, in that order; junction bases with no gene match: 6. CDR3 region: CASSQEGRGPPEAFF. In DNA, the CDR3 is TGCGCCAGCAGCCAAGAAGGCAGGGGGCCCCCTGAAGCTTTCTTT.

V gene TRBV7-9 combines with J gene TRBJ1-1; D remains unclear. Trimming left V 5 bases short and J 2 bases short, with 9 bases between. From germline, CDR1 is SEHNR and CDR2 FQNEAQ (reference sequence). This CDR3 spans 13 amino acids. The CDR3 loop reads CASSANINTEAFF. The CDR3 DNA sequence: TGTGCCAGCAGCGCCAATATAAACACTGAAGCTTTCTTT.

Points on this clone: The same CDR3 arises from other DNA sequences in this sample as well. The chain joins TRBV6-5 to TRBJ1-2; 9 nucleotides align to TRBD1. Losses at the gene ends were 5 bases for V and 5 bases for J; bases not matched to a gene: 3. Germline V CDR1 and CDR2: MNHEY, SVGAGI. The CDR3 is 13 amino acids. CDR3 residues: CASSPDRGYGYTF. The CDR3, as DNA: TGTGCCAGCAGTCCGGACAGGGGATATGGCTACACCTTC.

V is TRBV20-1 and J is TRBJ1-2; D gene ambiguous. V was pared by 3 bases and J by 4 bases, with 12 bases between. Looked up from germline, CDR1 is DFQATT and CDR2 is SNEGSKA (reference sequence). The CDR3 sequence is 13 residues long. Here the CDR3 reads CSASSAASYGYTF. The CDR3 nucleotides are TGCAGTGCTAGTTCGGCAGCTTCCTATGGCTACACCTTC.

This chain's CDR3 is CSARDPPSLFF. In DNA form, the CDR3 reads TGCAGTGCTAGAGATCCCCCTAGTTTGTTCTTC. The chain joins TRBV20-1 to TRBJ2-1, with D unclear. Germline lookup yields CDR1 DFQATT and CDR2 SNEGSKA (reference sequence). Trimming took off 0 bases at V and 15 bases at J, with 12 bases between the two ends. The CDR3 has 11 amino acids.

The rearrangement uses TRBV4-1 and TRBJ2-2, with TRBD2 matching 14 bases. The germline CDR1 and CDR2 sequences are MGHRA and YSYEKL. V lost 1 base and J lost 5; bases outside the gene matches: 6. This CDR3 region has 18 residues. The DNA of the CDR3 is TGCGCCAGCAGCCAAGGGGGACTAGCGGGGGTGGGGACCGGGGAGCTGTTTTTT. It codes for CASSQGGLAGVGTGELFF.